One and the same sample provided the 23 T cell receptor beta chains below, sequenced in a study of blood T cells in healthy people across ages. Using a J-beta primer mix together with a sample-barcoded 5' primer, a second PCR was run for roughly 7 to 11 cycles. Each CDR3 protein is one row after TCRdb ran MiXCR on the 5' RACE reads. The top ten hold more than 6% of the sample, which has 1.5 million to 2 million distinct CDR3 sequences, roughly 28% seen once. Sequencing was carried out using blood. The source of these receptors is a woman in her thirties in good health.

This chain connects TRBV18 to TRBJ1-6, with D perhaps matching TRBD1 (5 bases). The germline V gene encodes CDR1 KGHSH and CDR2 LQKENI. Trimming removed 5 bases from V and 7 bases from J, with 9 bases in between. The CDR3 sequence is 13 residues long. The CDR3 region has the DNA TGTGCCAGCTCAGGGGACCAAAATTCACCCCTCCACTTT. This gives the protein CASSGDQNSPLHF.

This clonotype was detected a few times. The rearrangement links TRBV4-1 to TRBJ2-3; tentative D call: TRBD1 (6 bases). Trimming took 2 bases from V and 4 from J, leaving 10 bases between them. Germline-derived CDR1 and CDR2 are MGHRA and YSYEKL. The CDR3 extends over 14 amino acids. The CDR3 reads CASSQIQGPDTQYF. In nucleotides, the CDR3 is TGCGCCAGCAGCCAAATCCAGGGGCCAGATACGCAGTATTTT.

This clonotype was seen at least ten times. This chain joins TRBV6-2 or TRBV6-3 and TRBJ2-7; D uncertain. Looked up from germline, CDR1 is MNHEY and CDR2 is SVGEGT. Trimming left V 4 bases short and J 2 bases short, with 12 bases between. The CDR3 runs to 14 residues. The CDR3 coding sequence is TGTGCCAGCAGTTCTACTGAATCGACCTACGAGCAGTACTTC. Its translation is CASSSTESTYEQYF.

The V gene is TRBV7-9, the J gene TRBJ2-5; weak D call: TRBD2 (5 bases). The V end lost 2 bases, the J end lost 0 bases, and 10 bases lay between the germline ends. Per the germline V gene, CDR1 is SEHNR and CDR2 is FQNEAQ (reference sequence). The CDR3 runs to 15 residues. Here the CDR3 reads CASSLWMRDQETQYF. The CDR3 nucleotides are TGTGCCAGCAGCTTATGGATGCGGGACCAAGAGACCCAGTACTTC.

The CDR3 region is CASSEIGAAFEAFF. For the CDR3, the DNA is TGTGCCAGCAGTGAAATTGGGGCAGCCTTTGAAGCTTTCTTT. This chain uses TRBV6-1 with TRBJ1-1, with D possibly being TRBD1 (5 bases). This CDR3 has 14 residues. The germline gives CDR1 MNHNS, CDR2 SASEGT. Trimming removed 2 bases at V and 7 bases at J, with 14 bases between.

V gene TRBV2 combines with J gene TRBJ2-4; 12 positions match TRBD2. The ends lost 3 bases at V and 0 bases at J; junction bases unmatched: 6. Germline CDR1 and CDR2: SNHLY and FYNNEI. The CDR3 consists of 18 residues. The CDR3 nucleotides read TGTGCCAGCAGTGAGACTAGCGGGGGATATATAGCCAAAAACATTCAGTACTTC. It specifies CASSETSGGYIAKNIQYF.

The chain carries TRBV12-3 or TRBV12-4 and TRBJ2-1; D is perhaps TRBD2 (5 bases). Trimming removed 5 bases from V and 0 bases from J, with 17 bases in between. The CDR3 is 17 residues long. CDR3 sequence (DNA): TGTGCCAGCAGTCATCCGCAAGCGGATTTCTCCTACAATGAGCAGTTCTTC. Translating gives CASSHPQADFSYNEQFF.

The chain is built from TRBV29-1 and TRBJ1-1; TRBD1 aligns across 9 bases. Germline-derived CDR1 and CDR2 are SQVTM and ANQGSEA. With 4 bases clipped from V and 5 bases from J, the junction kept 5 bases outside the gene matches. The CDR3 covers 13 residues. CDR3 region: CSVAQGARTEAFF. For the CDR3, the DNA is TGCAGCGTTGCACAGGGGGCGAGGACTGAAGCTTTCTTT.

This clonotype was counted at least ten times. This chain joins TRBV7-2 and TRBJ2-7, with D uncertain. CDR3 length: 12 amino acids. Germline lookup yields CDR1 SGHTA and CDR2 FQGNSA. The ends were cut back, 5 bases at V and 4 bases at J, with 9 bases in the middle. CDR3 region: CASSRSWYEQYF. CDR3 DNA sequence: TGTGCCAGCAGCCGTTCTTGGTACGAGCAGTACTTC.

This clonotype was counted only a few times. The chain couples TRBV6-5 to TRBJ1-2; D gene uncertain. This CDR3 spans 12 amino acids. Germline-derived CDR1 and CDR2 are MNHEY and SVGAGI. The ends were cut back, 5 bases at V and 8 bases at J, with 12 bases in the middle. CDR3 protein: CASSPLGNGYTF. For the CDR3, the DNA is TGTGCCAGCAGTCCGTTGGGGAACGGCTACACCTTC.

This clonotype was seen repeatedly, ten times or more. CDR3 loop: CASSRTSSTYEQYF. As DNA, the CDR3 is TGTGCCAGCAGCAGGACTAGCTCGACCTACGAGCAGTACTTC. The rearrangement joins TRBV7-2 to TRBJ2-7; 8 bases line up with TRBD2. The CDR3 loop spans 14 amino acids. V shed 5 bases and J 2 bases; nucleotides not matched to a gene: 5. The germline V gene encodes CDR1 SGHTA and CDR2 FQGNSA.

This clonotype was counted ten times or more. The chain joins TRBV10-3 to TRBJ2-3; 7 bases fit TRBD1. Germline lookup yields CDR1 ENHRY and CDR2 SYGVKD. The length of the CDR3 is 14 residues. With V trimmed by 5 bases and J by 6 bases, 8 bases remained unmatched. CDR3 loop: CAISPRGSQDTQYF. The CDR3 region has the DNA TGTGCCATCAGTCCCAGGGGGTCCCAGGATACGCAGTATTTT.

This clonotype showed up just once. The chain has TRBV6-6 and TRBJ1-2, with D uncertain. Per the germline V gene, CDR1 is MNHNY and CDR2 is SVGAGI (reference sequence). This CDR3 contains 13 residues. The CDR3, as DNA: TGTGCTAGGGCGGCAGACCCTAACTATGGCTACACCTTC. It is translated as CARAADPNYGYTF.

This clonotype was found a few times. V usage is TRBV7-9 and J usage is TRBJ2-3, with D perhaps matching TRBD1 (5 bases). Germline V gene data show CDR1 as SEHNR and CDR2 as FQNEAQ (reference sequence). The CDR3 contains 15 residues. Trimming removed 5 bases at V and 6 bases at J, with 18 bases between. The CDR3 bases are TGTGCCAGCAGCGTAAACCCGCTTGGGGCCGATACGCAGTATTTT. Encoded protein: CASSVNPLGADTQYF.

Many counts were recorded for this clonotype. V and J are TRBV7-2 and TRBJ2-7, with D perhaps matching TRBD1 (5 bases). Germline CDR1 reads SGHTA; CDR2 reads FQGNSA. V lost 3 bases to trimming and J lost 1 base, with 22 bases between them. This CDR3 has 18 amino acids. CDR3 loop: CASSFPTEQVSPSYEQYF. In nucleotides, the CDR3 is TGTGCCAGCAGCTTCCCCACAGAACAGGTTTCCCCTTCCTACGAGCAGTACTTC.

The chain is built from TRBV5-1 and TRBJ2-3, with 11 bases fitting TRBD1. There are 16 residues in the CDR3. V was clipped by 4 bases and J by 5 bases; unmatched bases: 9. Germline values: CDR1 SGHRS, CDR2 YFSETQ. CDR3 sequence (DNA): TGCGCCAGCAGCACAGCTCCGGACAGGGGGCGAGATACGCAGTATTTT. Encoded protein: CASSTAPDRGRDTQYF.

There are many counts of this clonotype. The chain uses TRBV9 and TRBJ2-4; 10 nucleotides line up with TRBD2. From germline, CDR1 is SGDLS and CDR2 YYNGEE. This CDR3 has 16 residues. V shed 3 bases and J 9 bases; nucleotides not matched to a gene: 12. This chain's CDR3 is CASSGEASGSHGIQYF. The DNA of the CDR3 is TGTGCCAGCAGCGGGGAGGCTAGCGGGAGTCACGGCATTCAGTACTTC.

The CDR3 protein is CASSLPTPRDTQYF. The CDR3 bases are TGTGCCAGCAGTCTCCCAACCCCCAGAGATACGCAGTATTTT. The V and J genes are TRBV27 and TRBJ2-3; no clear D. The CDR3 has 14 residues. The germline V and J ends were trimmed by 5 bases and 5 bases, with 14 bases remaining between them. CDR1 and CDR2 from the germline V gene are MNHEY and SMNVEV (reference sequence).

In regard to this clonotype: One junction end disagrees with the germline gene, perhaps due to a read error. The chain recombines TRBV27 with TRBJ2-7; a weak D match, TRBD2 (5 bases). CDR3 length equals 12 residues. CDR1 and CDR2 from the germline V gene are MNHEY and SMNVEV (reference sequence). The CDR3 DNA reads TGTACCAGCACCTCAGGTCCGGGAGAGCAGTACTTC. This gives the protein CTSTSGPGEQYF.

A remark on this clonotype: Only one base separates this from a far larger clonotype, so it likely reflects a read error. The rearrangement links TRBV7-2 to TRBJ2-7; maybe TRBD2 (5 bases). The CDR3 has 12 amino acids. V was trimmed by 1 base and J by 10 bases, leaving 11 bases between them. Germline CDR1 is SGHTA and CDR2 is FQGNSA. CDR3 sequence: CASSLVGEIQYF. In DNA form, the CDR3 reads TGTGCCAGCAGCTTAGTGGGAGAGATCCAGTACTTC.

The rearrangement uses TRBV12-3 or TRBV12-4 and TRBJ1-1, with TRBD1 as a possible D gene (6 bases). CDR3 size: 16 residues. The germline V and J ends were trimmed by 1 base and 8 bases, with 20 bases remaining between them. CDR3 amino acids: CASSLGGTGTGQEAFF. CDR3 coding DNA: TGTGCCAGCAGTTTAGGAGGTACGGGGACTGGACAGGAAGCTTTCTTT.

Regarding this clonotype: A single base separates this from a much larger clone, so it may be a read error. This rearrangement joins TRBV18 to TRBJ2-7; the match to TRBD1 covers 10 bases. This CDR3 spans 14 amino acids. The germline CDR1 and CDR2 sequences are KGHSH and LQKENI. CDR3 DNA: TGTGCCAGCCCACCTGGGGACAGGGGTTACGAGCAGTACTTC. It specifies CASPPGDRGYEQYF.

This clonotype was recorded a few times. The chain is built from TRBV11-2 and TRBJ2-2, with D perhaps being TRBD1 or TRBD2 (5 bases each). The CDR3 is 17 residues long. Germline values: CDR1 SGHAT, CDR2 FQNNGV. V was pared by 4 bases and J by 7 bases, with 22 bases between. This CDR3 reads CASSSRPGTLKGGELFF. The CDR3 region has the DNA TGTGCCAGCAGCTCCCGCCCCGGGACCCTAAAGGGCGGGGAGCTGTTTTTT.